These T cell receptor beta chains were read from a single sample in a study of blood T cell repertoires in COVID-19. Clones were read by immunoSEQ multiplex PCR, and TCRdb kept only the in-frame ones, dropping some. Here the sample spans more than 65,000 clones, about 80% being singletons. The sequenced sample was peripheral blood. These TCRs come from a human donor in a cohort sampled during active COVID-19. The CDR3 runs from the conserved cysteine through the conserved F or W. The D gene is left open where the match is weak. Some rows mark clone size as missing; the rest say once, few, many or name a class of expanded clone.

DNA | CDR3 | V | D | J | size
TGCGCCAGCAGCTTGGGACAGGGGGTTTATTCACCCCTCCACTTT | CASSLGQGVYSPLHF | TRBV5-1 | TRBD1 | TRBJ1-6 | -
TGTGCCACCAGTGATCCGGGACAGGGGACCACTGAAGCTTTCTTT | CATSDPGQGTTEAFF | TRBV24-1 | TRBD1 | TRBJ1-1 | -
TGTGCCAGCAGCCGAGACAGGGACGACGAGCAGTACTTC | CASSRDRDDEQYF | TRBV11-3 | TRBD1 | TRBJ2-7 | few
TGTGCCAGCAGTAACAGGGATGGCGCTTCACCCCTCCACTTT | CASSNRDGASPLHF | TRBV27 | - | TRBJ1-6 | few
TGCGCCAGCAGCTTGGGACTAGCGGGGGGCCTTACTAACCCAGATACGCAGTATTTT | CASSLGLAGGLTNPDTQYF | TRBV5-1 | TRBD2 | TRBJ2-3 | -
TGCGCCAGCAGCCAAGAGCCGTTGCGGGAGGGGTACGAGCAGTACTTC | CASSQEPLREGYEQYF | TRBV4-1 | TRBD2 | TRBJ2-7 | -
TGCGCCAGCAGCGCCGGGACAGACTTTAATCAGCCCCAGCATTTT | CASSAGTDFNQPQHF | TRBV5-1 | TRBD1 | TRBJ1-5 | -
TGTGCCAGCTCACCCTCAGGGGGGTCGGATCAGCCCCAGCATTTT | CASSPSGGSDQPQHF | TRBV18 | TRBD1 | TRBJ1-5 | -
TGTGCCAGCAGTGAGGACACCCATCAGGGTGAGCAGTTCTTC | CASSEDTHQGEQFF | TRBV2 | - | TRBJ2-1 | -
TGCGCCAGCAGCGTTACAGACCCCTACGAGCAGTACTTC | CASSVTDPYEQYF | TRBV5-1 | - | TRBJ2-7 | -
TGTGCCAGCAGCTTTACGACAGGGGCCTACGAGCAGTACTTC | CASSFTTGAYEQYF | TRBV11-2 | TRBD1 | TRBJ2-7 | few
TGTGCCACCAGCAGAGTCATGAACACTGAAGCTTTCTTT | CATSRVMNTEAFF | TRBV15 | - | TRBJ1-1 | once
TGCGCCAGCACATCCCCCGGACAAATGAACACTGAAGCTTTCTTT | CASTSPGQMNTEAFF | TRBV10-1 | - | TRBJ1-1 | few
TGTGCCAGCAGCCAAGACCTACTAGCGGGAGGGCGGGAGCAGTTCTTC | CASSQDLLAGGREQFF | TRBV4-2 | TRBD2 | TRBJ2-1 | -
TGTGCCAGCAGCCGACTGAGAGGAGGGTACAACACTGAAGCTTTCTTT | CASSRLRGGYNTEAFF | TRBV7-9 | - | TRBJ1-1 | few
TGCAGCGCCTCCAGGACTAGACTAGGAACCTCCTACAATGAGCAGTTCTTC | CSASRTRLGTSYNEQFF | TRBV29-1 | TRBD2 | TRBJ2-1 | -
TGCGCCACCAGCGGGGAAGCGGGGGGGGGCCCCAGCACAGATACGCAGTATTTT | CATSGEAGGGPSTDTQYF | TRBV11-2 | TRBD2 | TRBJ2-3 | -
TGTGCCAGCAGCTTACGAGGGGGCCCCACTGAAGCTTTCTTT | CASSLRGGPTEAFF | TRBV7-2 | TRBD1 | TRBJ1-1 | -
TGTGCCAGCAGTGAATCACAGGGGGCGGCCTACGAGCAGTACTTC | CASSESQGAAYEQYF | TRBV25-1 | TRBD1 | TRBJ2-7 | -
TGTGCCAGCAGCGGACAGGGGGCGGATCAGCCCCAGCATTTT | CASSGQGADQPQHF | TRBV5-5 | TRBD1 | TRBJ1-5 | -
TGCGCCAGCAGTCAATATGGGACAGGGCCTACCTACGAGCAGTACTTC | CASSQYGTGPTYEQYF | TRBV23-1 | TRBD1 | TRBJ2-7 | -
TGCGCCAGCAGCAGGACAGGGGACTCTTACGAGCAGTACTTC | CASSRTGDSYEQYF | TRBV5-1 | TRBD1 | TRBJ2-7 | -
TGTGCCAGCAGCGCCGGACAGGCCGGCACCCCCATTAATCAGCCCCAGCATTTT | CASSAGQAGTPINQPQHF | TRBV5-6 | TRBD1 | TRBJ1-5 | -
TGTGCCACCAGCACCGCCCTAGCAGGATCGGGTGAGCAGTTCTTC | CATSTALAGSGEQFF | TRBV15 | - | TRBJ2-1 | -
TGCGCCAGCAGCCCACTAACAGGGAATTTGGAGACCCAGTACTTC | CASSPLTGNLETQYF | TRBV5-1 | - | TRBJ2-5 | -
TGTGCCAGCAAACAGGGACGCACCCCCCCCACCCAGTACTTC | CASKQGRTPPTQYF | TRBV6-6 | - | TRBJ2-5 | -
TGTGCCAGCAGCACCACTAGCGGGAGCACAGATACGCAGTATTTT | CASSTTSGSTDTQYF | TRBV4-2 | TRBD2 | TRBJ2-3 | -
TGTGCCAGTAGTATACAACTGATGGCGGGAACTAATGAAAAACTGTTTTTT | CASSIQLMAGTNEKLFF | TRBV19 | - | TRBJ1-4 | -
TGTGCCAGCAGCTCGACAGGGGGCGGGAACGAGCAGTACTTC | CASSSTGGGNEQYF | TRBV11-2 | TRBD1 | TRBJ2-7 | -
TGTGCCAGCAGCGTAGCTGGGACTAGCGTTAATGAGCAGTTCTTC | CASSVAGTSVNEQFF | TRBV9 | TRBD2 | TRBJ2-1 | -
TGTGCCAGTAGTAAAGACAGGGGAACAGATACGCAGTATTTT | CASSKDRGTDTQYF | TRBV19 | TRBD1 | TRBJ2-3 | -
TGTGCCAGCTCACCCCCCTACGGCTCCTACGAGCAGTACTTC | CASSPPYGSYEQYF | TRBV18 | - | TRBJ2-7 | -
TGTGCCAGCAGTCGACGGCCTGGGACAGGGGGAAGTTGGAACACTGAAGCTTTCTTT | CASSRRPGTGGSWNTEAFF | TRBV27 | TRBD1 | TRBJ1-1 | -
TGTGCCAGCAGCGTCGGACTAGCGGGAGAGGGCACAGATACGCAGTATTTT | CASSVGLAGEGTDTQYF | TRBV9 | TRBD2 | TRBJ2-3 | -
TGTGCCAGCAGCCCTGGACTAGCGGGGAGTGAGCAGTTCTTC | CASSPGLAGSEQFF | TRBV11-1 | TRBD2 | TRBJ2-1 | -
TGTGCCAGCAGTTACGGTCGGGGCTACACCTTC | CASSYGRGYTF | TRBV6-5 | - | TRBJ1-2 | -
TGTGCCAGCAGTTTACCCGACAGGTCCAATCAGCCCCAGCATTTT | CASSLPDRSNQPQHF | TRBV28 | - | TRBJ1-5 | once
TGTGCCAGCAGTGAGACAGTCAATCAGCCCCAGCATTTT | CASSETVNQPQHF | TRBV6-1 | - | TRBJ1-5 | -
TGCAGCGGCCTCATGGCGGGGAGGGTAGACAATGAGCAGTTCTTC | CSGLMAGRVDNEQFF | TRBV29-1 | TRBD2 | TRBJ2-1 | -
TGTGCCAGCGAAAAGGTTAGCAGCACAGATACGCAGTATTTT | CASEKVSSTDTQYF | TRBV2 | - | TRBJ2-3 | few
TGTGCCAGCAGCTTATCGGGGGGCTGGAACACTGAAGCTTTCTTT | CASSLSGGWNTEAFF | TRBV7-9 | - | TRBJ1-1 | few
TGTGCCAGTAGGCGGACATTCCCAGGGGGCTACACCTTC | CASRRTFPGGYTF | TRBV19 | - | TRBJ1-2 | -
TGTGCCAGCAGCCAAGAATCCCAGAGTCAGCCCCTAGGCAATGAAAAACTGTTTTTT | CASSQESQSQPLGNEKLFF | TRBV4-2 | - | TRBJ1-4 | -
TGTGCCAGCAGCCGGGGAGGCGATCAGGCCTCTGGAAACACCATATATTTT | CASSRGGDQASGNTIYF | TRBV5-4 | - | TRBJ1-3 | -
TGTGCCAGCAGTACACTACAGGGGGGGACCTACGAGCAGTACTTC | CASSTLQGGTYEQYF | TRBV6-5 | - | TRBJ2-7 | -
TGTGCCAGCAGCTTAAAATCCGGGGATAGCAATCAGCCCCAGCATTTT | CASSLKSGDSNQPQHF | TRBV7-6 | - | TRBJ1-5 | once
TGTGCCAGCAGTTCCCGGGGTGTAGGTTCCTACGAGCAGTACTTC | CASSSRGVGSYEQYF | TRBV28 | - | TRBJ2-7 | -
TGTGCCAGCAGTCTTAGCGGGAGATCCAGGGGAAGCGAGCAGTACTTC | CASSLSGRSRGSEQYF | TRBV28 | TRBD2 | TRBJ2-7 | -
TGTGCCAGTAGTCCCCTGGGGGGGGACTATGGCTACACCTTC | CASSPLGGDYGYTF | TRBV19 | - | TRBJ1-2 | few
TGTGCCAGCAGTGCTTGGGCGACAGAGAGCTCCTACGAGCAGTACTTC | CASSAWATESSYEQYF | TRBV6-1 | - | TRBJ2-7 | -
TGCAGTCTAACGGTCCCCGGGGGCTACACCTTC | CSLTVPGGYTF | TRBV20-1 | - | TRBJ1-2 | -